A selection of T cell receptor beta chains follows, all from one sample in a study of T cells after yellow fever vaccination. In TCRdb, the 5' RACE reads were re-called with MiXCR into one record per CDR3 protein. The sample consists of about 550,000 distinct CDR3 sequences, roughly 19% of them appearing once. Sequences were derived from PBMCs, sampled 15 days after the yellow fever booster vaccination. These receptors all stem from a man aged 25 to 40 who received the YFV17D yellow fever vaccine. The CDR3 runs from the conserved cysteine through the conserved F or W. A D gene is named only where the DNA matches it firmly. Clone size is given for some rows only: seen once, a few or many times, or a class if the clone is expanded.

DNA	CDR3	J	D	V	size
TGTGCCAGCAGCCTACAGACAGGAGGCCAGCCCCAGCATTTT	CASSLQTGGQPQHF	TRBJ1-5	-	TRBV7-8	-
TGTGCCAGCAGCTTAAACATTGCGATGAACACTGAAGCTTTCTTT	CASSLNIAMNTEAFF	TRBJ1-1	-	TRBV7-2	many
TGCTGTGCTAGAGATATACAGGGTTTTTTAGCTTTCTTT	CCARDIQGFLAFF	TRBJ1-1	-	TRBV20-1	-
TGTGCCAGCAGTTCCCCCGGGACAGGGGGAGCAAGCTACACCTTC	CASSSPGTGGASYTF	TRBJ1-2	TRBD1	TRBV6-5	-
TGTGCCAGCAGCTCCCCCCTACTAGCGGCAGAGGGTAGGCAGTTCTTC	CASSSPLLAAEGRQFF	TRBJ2-1	TRBD2	TRBV9	few
TGCAGCGTTACCAAGACAGGGTTTGACACCGGGGAGCTGTTTTTT	CSVTKTGFDTGELFF	TRBJ2-2	TRBD1	TRBV29-1	-
TGTGCCAGCAGCTCCTTGTCCGGCGGATCAGTTTTCACAGATACGCAGTATTTT	CASSSLSGGSVFTDTQYF	TRBJ2-3	-	TRBV7-9	few
TGTGCCAGCAGCAAAGCGCTGGCGAACTATGAGCAGTTCTTC	CASSKALANYEQFF	TRBJ2-1	-	TRBV21-1	-
TGCAGCGTTGTGTTTACAGCAACTAATGAAAAACTGTTTTTT	CSVVFTATNEKLFF	TRBJ1-4	-	TRBV29-1	-
TGTGCCTGCTCGAGAATTAACAATGAGCAGTTCTTC	CACSRINNEQFF	TRBJ2-1	-	TRBV30	-
TGTGCCAGCAGTTACGCCAAATCCTACGAGCAGTACTTC	CASSYAKSYEQYF	TRBJ2-7	-	TRBV6-5	-
TGTGCCAGCAGTTTAGGTCCAGGGAGCGGGAGGGCCTCTGTTCGAGTTGAGCAGTTCTTC	CASSLGPGSGRASVRVEQFF	TRBJ2-1	TRBD2	TRBV12-3/TRBV12-4	few
TGTGCCAGCCGACGACAGATAAGCTCCTACGAGCAGTACTTC	CASRRQISSYEQYF	TRBJ2-7	-	TRBV3-1	-
TGTGCCAGCAGTGAACCGGGTAGCGGGGCCCGAAATGAGCAGTTCTTC	CASSEPGSGARNEQFF	TRBJ2-1	TRBD2	TRBV25-1	few
TGTGCCAGTATCGACAGGCCCCGGGGTATGAACACTGAAGCTTTCTTT	CASIDRPRGMNTEAFF	TRBJ1-1	-	TRBV19	-
TGCAGTGCTAGAGGAACCGGGACAATTGCAACTAATGAAAAACTGTTTTTT	CSARGTGTIATNEKLFF	TRBJ1-4	-	TRBV20-1	-
TGTGCCAGCAGAGGACTAGGAAATACCCTCTACGAGCAGTACTTC	CASRGLGNTLYEQYF	TRBJ2-7	TRBD2	TRBV6-1	few
TGCGCCAGCAGCCAAGAGTCGGGGAGGAATTCACCCCTCCACTTT	CASSQESGRNSPLHF	TRBJ1-6	-	TRBV4-3	-
TGTGCCAGCAGTTTACGGGGGGCGGGCGGGGAGCTGTTTTTT	CASSLRGAGGELFF	TRBJ2-2	-	TRBV27	few
TGTGCCAGCTCAACCCGGACAGGGGGGTACTCTGGGGCCAACGTCCTGACTTTC	CASSTRTGGYSGANVLTF	TRBJ2-6	TRBD1	TRBV18	-
TGTGCCAGTAGTATAGATCCGGGAGGCGGGCAGTTCTTC	CASSIDPGGGQFF	TRBJ2-1	TRBD2	TRBV19	-
TGCGCCAGCAGCTCCTCTACCACAGATACGCAGTATTTT	CASSSSTTDTQYF	TRBJ2-3	-	TRBV5-1	few
TGCAGCGTGGCCGGGACAGCCTCGTCGGGTTACGAGCAGTACTTC	CSVAGTASSGYEQYF	TRBJ2-7	TRBD1	TRBV29-1	-
TGTGCCAGCAGCACCACGGGAGGGGGTACAGATACGCAGTATTTT	CASSTTGGGTDTQYF	TRBJ2-3	TRBD2	TRBV7-2	few
TGTGCCAGCAGCTTAGAACCCTACTCCCCCGGAAATGAGCAGTTCTTC	CASSLEPYSPGNEQFF	TRBJ2-1	-	TRBV7-2	-